Listed below are T cell receptor beta chains from one sample, sequenced in a study of T cell repertoires in cytomegalovirus infection. These TCRs are of unknown antigen specificity. TCRdb fed the reads into MiXCR, producing one record per CDR3 protein. The table records hundreds of thousands of distinct CDR3 sequences, roughly 31% of them present only once. The sequenced sample was cultured CD8+ T cells from PBMCs, obtained from culture after CMV antigen stimulation. All receptors come from a human donor in good health (CMV status not recorded). Some clones in this sample may be carry-over from other donors' samples. CDR3s include the opening cysteine and the closing phenylalanine or tryptophan. The order of the fields is J gene, V gene, CDR3 protein.

>TRBJ2-7|TRBV3-1
CASSQDGGDYEQYF
>TRBJ2-1|TRBV7-2
CASSSTGSYNEQFF
>TRBJ2-7|TRBV7-6
CASSLQGTPYEQYF
>TRBJ2-3|TRBV7-8
CASSLESSGLLNTQYF
>TRBJ2-5|TRBV7-9
CASSTKDREETQYF
>TRBJ1-4|TRBV11-2
CASSSPGQGGVGNEKLFF
>TRBJ2-3|TRBV7-9
CASTPSADTQYF
>TRBJ2-1|TRBV11-1
CASNIQELPYNEQFF
>TRBJ1-1|TRBV27
CATYRGTEAFF
>TRBJ2-1|TRBV19
CASSIRGFLYNEQFF
>TRBJ1-1|TRBV12-3/TRBV12-4
CASSLVFWGAAADAFF
>TRBJ1-1|TRBV12-3/TRBV12-4
CASSLYLQGTSSNTEAFF
>TRBJ1-5|TRBV27
CASSFGAGASPQHF
>TRBJ2-4|TRBV27
CASSSGSGKNIQYF
>TRBJ2-1|TRBV7-9
CASSFRGPPVGEQFF
>TRBJ1-2|TRBV5-6
CASSFSAGYTF
>TRBJ1-6|TRBV15
CATSRAGTPSSPLHF
>TRBJ1-1|TRBV10-3
CAISEERDTEAFF
>TRBJ2-1|TRBV12-3/TRBV12-4
CASSSWGEQFF
>TRBJ2-3|TRBV2
CASSAASRLAGGTDTQYF
>TRBJ1-5|TRBV7-9
CASSTVGTAGYGPQHF
>TRBJ2-1|TRBV19
CASTNYPVHNEQFF
>TRBJ2-5|TRBV6-5
CASSYTGLAGGRQETQYF
>TRBJ1-6|TRBV7-8
CASSQKRAYNSPLHF
>TRBJ1-1|TRBV6-6
CASSYGDRPLNTEAFF
>TRBJ1-1|TRBV4-3
CASSRLLSTEAFF
>TRBJ1-1|TRBV6-2/TRBV6-3
CASSYYSRKKNTEAFF
>TRBJ1-5|TRBV4-3
CASSQDGGPSNQPQHF
>TRBJ2-3|TRBV29-1
CSADSGTGDTQYF
>TRBJ2-6|TRBV7-6
CASSSSPGANVLTF
>TRBJ2-3|TRBV12-3/TRBV12-4
CASSAGGPWDTQYF
>TRBJ2-7|TRBV4-1
CASSQEGVGEGSYEQYF
>TRBJ1-1|TRBV7-9
CASSLGRRPEAFF
>TRBJ1-1|TRBV25-1
CASSDWTGNTEAFF
>TRBJ1-6|TRBV20-1
CSARGNDEGALSPLHF
>TRBJ1-2|TRBV10-3
CAIRLGTGVSPGYGYTF
>TRBJ2-1|TRBV14
CASSQAGARYNEQFF
>TRBJ1-4|TRBV3-1
CASSRTLGEKLFF
>TRBJ2-1|TRBV7-9
CASSSETLASYNEQFF
>TRBJ1-2|TRBV29-1
CSVEAGWGYTF
>TRBJ2-7|TRBV6-5
CATIEWLGQGAHEQYF
>TRBJ2-1|TRBV6-1
CASNAAGYKEKNEQFF
>TRBJ1-5|TRBV28
CASSGQGGIRQPQHF
>TRBJ2-1|TRBV6-5
CASSYSRRNEQFF
>TRBJ1-2|TRBV19
CASSTVPYEGYTF
>TRBJ2-3|TRBV6-2/TRBV6-3
CASGLGAWTDTQYF
>TRBJ2-5|TRBV28
CASSLAGGWETQYF
>TRBJ1-3|TRBV20-1
CSALPDLSSGNTIYF
>TRBJ2-5|TRBV10-2
CASSESNRATYQETQYF
>TRBJ2-2|TRBV4-1
CASSQDLRVSTGELFF
>TRBJ1-3|TRBV19
CASRGSGQPTDSGNTIYF
>TRBJ2-1|TRBV19
CASSMAGPINEQFF
>TRBJ1-5|TRBV6-5
CASRRRRPFLSNQPQHF
>TRBJ2-7|TRBV6-1
CASSRSGTASYEQYF
>TRBJ2-7|TRBV7-9
CASTLSVYEQYF
>TRBJ1-1|TRBV6-1
CASRGDMGANTEAFF
>TRBJ2-7|TRBV7-6
CASSLAFSYEQYF
>TRBJ2-3|TRBV7-2
CASSSVGGYTDTQYF
>TRBJ2-5|TRBV14
CASSQDLEAEETQYF